What follows is one T cell receptor (beta chain) and its context. No antigen is known for it. Base qualities are not recorded, but no much larger clone differs from it by a single base. Whole blood was collected in K2EDTA tubes by collaborating institutions according to the institutions' own protocols. For TCRbeta analysis, collaborators shipped samples as frozen whole blood, isolated PBMCs, or DNA extracted from either of those sample types. This sample is part of a study of blood T cell repertoires in COVID-19 (TCRdb year 2020). In the study overall: Samples covering the acute and convalescent phases of COVID-19 were provided by collaborators in the United States, Italy and Spain. HLA class I and class II types, where available, came from metadata supplied by the sample provider rather than from assay-based typing. The material from the prospective study consisted of cDNA or gDNA derived from T cells, B-cell-depleted T cells, or PBMCs. A de-identified subject ID, COVID-19 status, age in years and sex were almost always included in the sample metadata. The samples were drawn from two sources: the first 160 participants of the ongoing ImmuneRACE study, and 1,254 subjects contributed by 6 global collaborators. Subjects who had been exposed to COVID-19, were actively infected with it, or had recovered from it provided the deeply sampled blood TCRbeta repertoires that made up the dataset. The repertoires were released in a freely available public database meant as a resource for research on the immune response to SARS-CoV-2.

General findings and caveats noted by the study authors: The quantity of clinical and demographic metadata differed by source and by participant and was supplied without curation.

CDR1 and CDR2 are drawn from the germline V gene: MDHEN, SYDVKM. The CDR3 contains 12 residues, cysteine and phenylalanine counted. The sequence is cut down to CDR3 DNA, 36 bases in frame from base 1. A distance of 7 bases separates the germline ends of V and J, which lose 6 bases and 3 bases respectively. The immunoSEQ Assay, a bias-controlled multiplex PCR, was used to amplify TCRbeta CDR3 regions from genomic DNA. In the original analysis: The number of nucleated cells in each sample was estimated by amplification of reference gene primers within the assay. To quantify the absolute abundance of each unique TCRbeta CDR3 rearrangement, sequence reads were collapsed and filtered. For each sample, productive Simpson clonality was calculated by taking the square root of Simpson's diversity index across productive rearrangements. TCRdb stores this immuneACCESS table with in-frame sequences only. Part of the clones is absent; in the studies checked, under half of the shortfall reflects unresolved V genes, and no reason is known for the rest. The DNA was the basis for D and trimming; V, J and clone size are from that table. This sample has 140,000 or so clones in its table, and roughly 79% of those were observed once. The top ten hold roughly 2% of the sample.

The receptor was derived from a woman between 55 and 75 years old with acute or convalescent COVID-19. Recombination linked TRBV28 to TRBJ2-3, with an unclear D gene assignment. Sequenced material: peripheral blood. The nucleotide sequence reads as follows: TGTGCCAGCAGCATCAGTACAGATACGCAGTATTTT. The encoded protein is CASSISTDTQYF.